These 9 T cell receptor beta chains came from one sample sequenced in a study of PD-L1 blockade in urothelial cancer. Assay used: immunoSEQ multiplex PCR; TCRdb lists only in-frame clones, some missing. The sample holds tens of thousands of clones; around 81% are singletons and the top ten take 5% to 7%. Time point of the sample: pretreatment peripheral blood. Sequencing was performed on PBMCs, taken around atezolizumab (anti-PD-L1) treatment. Receptors were obtained from a man aged 70-80 years with urothelial cancer.

The V gene is TRBV30, the J gene TRBJ1-1, with TRBD1 matching 7 bases. There are 13 residues in the CDR3. The V gene end was trimmed by 1 base and the J gene end by 1 base; junction bases not matched to a gene: 0. Germline V gene sequence: CDR1 GTSNPN, CDR2 SVGIG (reference sequence). The CDR3 region has the DNA TGTGCCTGGAGTGACAGGGGGAACACTGAAGCTTTCTTT. Amino acid sequence: CAWSDRGNTEAFF. Drawing the rest from reference TRBV30 and TRBJ1-1, the complete variable domain is SQTIHQWPATLVQPVGSPLSLECTVEGTSNPNLYWYRQAAGRGLQLLFYSVGIGQISSEVPQNLSASRPQDRQFILSSKKLLLSDSGFYLCAWSDRGNTEAFFGQGTRLTVV.

The J gene is TRBJ2-7, the V gene TRBV4-3; D might be TRBD2 (6 bases). The CDR3 runs 16 residues. Trimming removed 0 bases from V and 3 bases from J, with 15 bases in between. Germline V gene lookup returns CDR1 LGHNA and CDR2 YSLEER. CDR3 bases: TGCGCCAGCAGCCAAGATAGGCTGGCGGGAAACTACGAGCAGTACTTC. This encodes CASSQDRLAGNYEQYF.

The chain couples TRBV9 to TRBJ2-1, with D tentatively TRBD2 (6 bases). V lost 6 bases and J 8 bases, leaving 21 bases between the germline ends. The CDR3 extends over 15 amino acids. CDR1 and CDR2 (germline): SGDLS, YYNGEE. The DNA of the CDR3 is TGTGCCAGCACCAAAGGCTTGCGGGGTGGTCATGAGCAGTTCTTC. Translated: CASTKGLRGGHEQFF.

The chain uses TRBV5-1 and TRBJ1-4, with D perhaps TRBD1 (5 bases). Germline-derived CDR1 and CDR2 are SGHRS and YFSETQ. The CDR3 extends over 15 amino acids. V dropped 0 bases and J dropped 2 bases, with 8 bases sitting between them. The CDR3 region has the DNA TGCGCCAGCAGCTTGGTTGGGGCCACTAATGAAAAACTGTTTTTT. Residues: CASSLVGATNEKLFF.

CDR3 bases: TGTGCCAGCAGCTTCCTACTGAACACTGAAGCTTTCTTT. Translating it yields CASSFLLNTEAFF. The gene calls are TRBV5-5 and TRBJ1-1; no firm D call. Looked up from germline, CDR1 is SGHKS and CDR2 is YYEKEE (reference sequence). Trimming removed 2 bases at V and 0 bases at J, with 5 bases between. The CDR3 covers 13 residues.

The CDR3 nucleotides read TGTGCCAGCAGCTTGGACCGGGGGACAGATACGCAGTATTTT. This encodes CASSLDRGTDTQYF. The chain is built from TRBV5-4 and TRBJ2-3, with a weak D call TRBD2 (6 bases). CDR3 length: 14 residues. V was trimmed by 0 bases and J by 3 bases, leaving 8 bases between them. CDR1 and CDR2 (germline): SGHNT, YYREEE (reference sequence).

This chain links TRBV6-1 with TRBJ1-6; D unresolved. The CDR3 runs 16 residues. V was trimmed by 3 bases and J by 8 bases, leaving 17 bases between them. CDR1 MNHNS and CDR2 SASEGT come from the germline V gene. The CDR3 coding sequence is TGTGCCAGCAGTGATGGGCCCGGAGGGAAAGATTCACCCCTCCACTTT. Protein: CASSDGPGGKDSPLHF.

The chain uses TRBV4-2 and TRBJ2-3; TRBD2 aligns across 7 bases. Germline CDR1 reads LGHNA; CDR2 reads YNFKEQ. V gave up 1 base and J gave up 4 bases; unmatched junction bases: 5. This CDR3 has 15 amino acids. The CDR3 coding sequence is TGTGCCAGCAGCCAAGCGGGGGGAGGGTCAGATACGCAGTATTTT. Encoded protein: CASSQAGGGSDTQYF.

V gene TRBV5-4 combines with J gene TRBJ2-3; maybe TRBD1 (5 bases). The CDR3 extends over 15 amino acids. CDR1 and CDR2 (germline): SGHNT, YYREEE (reference sequence). Trimming pared 1 base from V and 3 bases from J, leaving 12 bases between. The chain's CDR3 is CASSLKQVLTDTQYF. CDR3 nucleotides: TGTGCCAGCAGCTTGAAACAGGTTCTAACAGATACGCAGTATTTT.